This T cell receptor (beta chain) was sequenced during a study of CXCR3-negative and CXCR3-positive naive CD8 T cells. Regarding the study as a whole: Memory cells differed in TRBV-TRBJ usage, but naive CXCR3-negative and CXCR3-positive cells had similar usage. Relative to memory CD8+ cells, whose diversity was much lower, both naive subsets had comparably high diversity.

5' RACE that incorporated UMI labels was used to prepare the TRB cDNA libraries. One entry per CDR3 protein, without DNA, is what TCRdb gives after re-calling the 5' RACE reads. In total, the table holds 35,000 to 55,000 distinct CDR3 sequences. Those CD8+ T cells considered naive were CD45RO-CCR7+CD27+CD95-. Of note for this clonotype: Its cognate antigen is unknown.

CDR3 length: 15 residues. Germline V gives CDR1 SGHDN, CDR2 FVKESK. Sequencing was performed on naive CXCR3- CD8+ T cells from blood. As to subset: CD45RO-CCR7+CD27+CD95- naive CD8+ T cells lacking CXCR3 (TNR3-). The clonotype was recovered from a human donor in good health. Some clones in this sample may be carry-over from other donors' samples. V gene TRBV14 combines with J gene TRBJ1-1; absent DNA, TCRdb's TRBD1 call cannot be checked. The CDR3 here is CASSQDRGPNTEAFF.